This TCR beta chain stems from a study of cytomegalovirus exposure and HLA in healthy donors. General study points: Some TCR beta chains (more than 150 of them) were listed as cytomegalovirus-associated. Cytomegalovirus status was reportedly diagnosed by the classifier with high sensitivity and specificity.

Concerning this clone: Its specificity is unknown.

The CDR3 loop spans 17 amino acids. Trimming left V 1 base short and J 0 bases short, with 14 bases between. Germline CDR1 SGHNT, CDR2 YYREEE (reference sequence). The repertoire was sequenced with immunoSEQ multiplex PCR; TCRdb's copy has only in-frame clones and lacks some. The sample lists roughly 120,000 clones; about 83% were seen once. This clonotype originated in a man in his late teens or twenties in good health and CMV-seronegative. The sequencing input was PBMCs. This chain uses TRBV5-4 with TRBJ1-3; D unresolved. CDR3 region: CASSLRITPRSGNTIYF. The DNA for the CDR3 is TGTGCCAGCAGCTTGAGAATCACACCTCGCTCTGGAAACACCATATATTTT. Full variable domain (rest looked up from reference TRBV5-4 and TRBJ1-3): ETGVTQSPTHLIKTRGQQVTLRCSSQSGHNTVSWYQQALGQGPQFIFQYYREEENGRGNFPPRFSGLQFPNYSSELNVNALELDDSALYLCASSLRITPRSGNTIYFGEGSWLTVV.